These T cell receptor beta chains were read from a single sample in a study of blood T cells in healthy people across ages. Via MiXCR, TCRdb re-called the 5' RACE reads, giving one row per CDR3 protein. The data contain 1 million or so distinct CDR3 sequences, almost 25% of them singletons. The same specimen was also included in a second study, on T cells of mothers and their children.

The sequencing input was blood. The receptors stem from a girl aged 2-10 years in good health. Each CDR3 is given with its conserved first and last residue. A D gene is named only where the DNA matches it firmly. Clone sizes are given selectively: once, few, many, or a class where the clone is expanded.

V,D,size,J,length,DNA,CDR3
TRBV20-1,-,-,TRBJ2-7,15,TGCAGTGCTAGAGAAGAGGGAAAAACCCCCTACGAGCAGTACTTC,CSAREEGKTPYEQYF
TRBV7-2,TRBD1,-,TRBJ2-7,14,TGTGCCAGCAGCACAGGACAGGGGGCTGGGGAGCAGTACTTC,CASSTGQGAGEQYF
TRBV11-2,-,-,TRBJ2-5,14,TGTGCCAGCAGGGGCGACACGAAGGAAGAGACCCAGTACTTC,CASRGDTKEETQYF
TRBV7-2,TRBD2,few,TRBJ2-3,19,TGTGCCAGCAGCTTCGGACTAGCGGGGGAAATTTACGGCACAGATACGCAGTATTTT,CASSFGLAGEIYGTDTQYF
TRBV20-1,-,many,TRBJ1-4,14,TGCAGTGCTCCCTTGCGGGGGCCTAATGAAAAACTGTTTTTT,CSAPLRGPNEKLFF
TRBV20-1,-,-,TRBJ1-1,11,TGCAGGAAATCTAGTGGGACTGAAGCTTTCTTT,CRKSSGTEAFF
TRBV28,TRBD1,few,TRBJ1-5,16,TGTGCCAGCAGTTCGGAGGGACAGCCAAGCAATCAGCCCCAGCATTTT,CASSSEGQPSNQPQHF
TRBV14,-,few,TRBJ2-5,16,TGTGCCAGCAGCCGATCGAACAGGTCCTCAAGGGAGACCCAGTACTTC,CASSRSNRSSRETQYF
TRBV29-1,-,-,TRBJ2-1,12,TGCAGCGTTGATTTCGTCTCCAATGAGCAGTTCTTC,CSVDFVSNEQFF
TRBV28,TRBD1,-,TRBJ1-2,13,TGTGCCAGCAGTTACAGGGGTCCTCATGGCTACACCTTC,CASSYRGPHGYTF
TRBV28,-,few,TRBJ2-7,15,TGTGCCAGCAGTCTCGCGGGGCAGGAGTTTCCCGAGCAGTACTTC,CASSLAGQEFPEQYF
TRBV4-1,-,few,TRBJ2-5,13,TGCGCCAGCAGCCAAGGAGCGTGGGAGACCCAGTACTTC,CASSQGAWETQYF
TRBV2,TRBD1,-,TRBJ1-2,18,TGTGCCAGCAGTGAACGTGGTTTCACCAGACAGGGATCCTATGGCTACACCTTC,CASSERGFTRQGSYGYTF
TRBV27,-,-,TRBJ2-5,14,TGTGCCAGCAGTTTATCGGCCAACCGAGAGACCCAGTACTTC,CASSLSANRETQYF
TRBV20-1,TRBD1,few,TRBJ1-1,15,TGCAGTGCTAGAGACACGGGACAGGGAAATACTGAAGCTTTCTTC,CSARDTGQGNTEAFF
TRBV19,-,few,TRBJ2-2,13,TGTGCCAGTAGTATAAGGGCTGGCGGGGAGCTGTTTTTT,CASSIRAGGELFF
TRBV4-2,TRBD2,few,TRBJ2-1,16,TGTGCCAGCAGCCAAGGTTCAGCGGGGGGGCTCGATGAGCAGTTCTTC,CASSQGSAGGLDEQFF
TRBV20-1,-,-,TRBJ1-2,15,TGCAGTGCTAGAGATCTGAGCGATTGGAAGCATGGCTACACCTTC,CSARDLSDWKHGYTF
TRBV19,TRBD1,-,TRBJ2-5,13,TGTGCCAGTAGTACCGGGACAGGGGAGACCCAGTACTTC,CASSTGTGETQYF
TRBV12-3/TRBV12-4,-,-,TRBJ1-5,13,TGTGCCAGCAGGGGGATATGGGGACAGCCCCAGCATTTT,CASRGIWGQPQHF
TRBV28,-,-,TRBJ2-5,14,TGTGCCAGCAGTTCCGAGACAGGTGGGGAGACCCAGTACTTC,CASSSETGGETQYF
TRBV5-5,-,few,TRBJ2-2,17,TGTGCCAGCAGCTTGAGGGGGGCCCTGTCGAACACCGGGGAGCTGTTTTTT,CASSLRGALSNTGELFF
TRBV2,-,-,TRBJ1-3,14,TGTGCCAGCAGCGCAGATGACTCTGGAAACACCATATATTTT,CASSADDSGNTIYF
TRBV27,-,-,TRBJ2-1,16,TGTGCCAGCAGTCCAGATAAACCGGGACGTCTGAATGAGCAGTTCTTC,CASSPDKPGRLNEQFF
TRBV29-1,-,-,TRBJ2-7,11,TGCAGCGTTGAAGGGCCCTACGAGCAGTACTTC,CSVEGPYEQYF
TRBV10-1,-,few,TRBJ2-5,15,TGCGCCAGCAGCTTCCAGACAGCTATTGGGGAGACCCAGTACTTC,CASSFQTAIGETQYF
TRBV5-1,TRBD1,few,TRBJ2-7,14,TGCGCCAGCAGCTGGGGACAGGGGTCCTACGGGCAGTACTTC,CASSWGQGSYGQYF
TRBV5-1,-,-,TRBJ2-1,14,TGCGCCAGCAGCTTGTACAGAGGGGACAATGAGCAGTTCTTC,CASSLYRGDNEQFF
TRBV29-1,-,-,TRBJ2-6,17,TGCAGCGTTGAAGGGACCGACGACCCACCTGGGGCCAACGTCCTGACTTTC,CSVEGTDDPPGANVLTF
TRBV12-3/TRBV12-4,TRBD1,once,TRBJ2-3,15,TGTGCCAGCAGCCCCGGGACAGCGGCGGGAGATACGCAGTATTTT,CASSPGTAAGDTQYF